These 21 T cell receptor beta chains originate from one sample sequenced in a study of T cell repertoires in cytomegalovirus infection. TCRdb redid the calling of the reads with MiXCR, one entry per CDR3 protein. The table has 43,000 or so distinct CDR3 sequences, about a fifth seen once; the top ten hold around half. The antigens these receptors bind are not known. Material: CD8+ T cells from cultured PBMCs, obtained from culture after CMV antigen stimulation. These receptors originate from a human donor in good health (CMV status not recorded). Some clones in this sample may be carry-over from other donors' samples.

This clonotype was picked up a small number of times. The rearrangement links TRBV4-2 to TRBJ2-5; no firm D call. This CDR3 is built from 15 residues. In germline, CDR1 is LGHNA, CDR2 YNFKEQ. Between the trimmed V and J ends, which lost 0 bases and 7 bases, there was a span of 15 bases. The CDR3 loop is CASSQDWSSSGTQYF. The CDR3 DNA reads TGTGCCAGCAGCCAAGATTGGAGTAGCTCGGGGACCCAGTACTTC.

The chain employs TRBV14 and TRBJ2-7, with 8 bases lining up with TRBD1. The CDR3 runs 14 residues. The germline V gene has CDR1 SGHDN and CDR2 FVKESK. With V trimmed by 3 bases and J by 4 bases, 5 bases remained unmatched. The CDR3 loop reads CASSHGQGRYEQYF. The CDR3 coding sequence is TGTGCCAGCAGCCATGGACAGGGAAGGTACGAGCAGTACTTC.

There are many counts of this clonotype. The chain joins TRBV12-3 or TRBV12-4 to TRBJ2-2; 8 nucleotides match TRBD1. The CDR3 is made up of 17 amino acids. With 4 bases clipped from V and 3 bases from J, the junction kept 10 bases outside the gene matches. The CDR3 region has the DNA TGTGCCAGCAGTTCGGACAGGGTGACGGGGGACACCGGGGAGCTGTTTTTT. This gives the protein CASSSDRVTGDTGELFF.

There are a few counts of this clonotype. The chain is built from TRBV11-2 and TRBJ1-6, with D perhaps matching TRBD1 (5 bases). This CDR3 has 17 residues. Trimming left V 5 bases short and J 3 bases short, with 17 bases between. Per the germline V gene, CDR1 is SGHAT and CDR2 is FQNNGV. The CDR3 nucleotides are TGTGCCAGCAGCCCGAGGGAGGGGATGAACTATAATTCACCCCTCCACTTT. This codes for CASSPREGMNYNSPLHF.

This clonotype was counted between two and nine times. The chain couples TRBV24-1 to TRBJ2-2, with 7 bases matching TRBD1. CDR3 length: 14 residues. Germline values: CDR1 KGHDR, CDR2 SFDVKD. The J segment lost 6 bases and the V segment lost 3 bases, leaving 3 bases of the junction unmatched. This chain's CDR3 is CATSDTGVPGELFF. The CDR3 region has the DNA TGTGCCACCAGTGATACAGGGGTTCCCGGGGAGCTGTTTTTT.

The V call is TRBV11-3, the J call TRBJ1-5, with no clear D. Germline V gene sequence: CDR1 SGHNT, CDR2 YENEEA. The CDR3 sequence is 14 residues long. V was trimmed by 3 bases and J by 7 bases, leaving 13 bases between them. The CDR3 coding sequence is TGTGCCAGCAGCTTCTGGGTATCCTGCCAGCCCCAGCATTTT. It yields the protein CASSFWVSCQPQHF.

The chain is built from TRBV11-1 and TRBJ2-3; tentatively, D is TRBD1 (6 bases). The V and J ends lost 4 bases and 2 bases respectively, with 19 bases between them. The CDR3 consists of 17 residues. Per the germline V gene, CDR1 is SGHAT and CDR2 is FQDESV (reference sequence). CDR3: CASSYRRFEGVTDTQYF. The CDR3 DNA follows: TGTGCCAGCAGCTATAGAAGGTTTGAGGGGGTCACAGATACGCAGTATTTT.

This clonotype was detected only a few times. The CDR3 here is CAGPFGQNQETQYF. The CDR3 coding sequence is TGTGCCGGCCCGTTTGGGCAGAACCAAGAGACCCAGTACTTC. The chain couples TRBV6-5 to TRBJ2-5, with no clear D. Between the trimmed V and J ends, which lost 11 bases and 0 bases, there was a span of 16 bases. CDR3 length: 14 amino acids. Germline V gene data show CDR1 as MNHEY and CDR2 as SVGAGI.

V usage is TRBV5-1 and J usage is TRBJ2-1; a weak D match, TRBD2 (7 bases). Per germline, CDR1 SGHRS and CDR2 YFSETQ. The CDR3 runs to 17 residues. Between the trimmed V and J ends, which lost 0 bases and 8 bases, there was a span of 21 bases. CDR3 residues: CASSLAVSGGVGDEQFF. In nucleotides, the CDR3 is TGCGCCAGCAGCTTGGCCGTTTCGGGGGGCGTGGGGGATGAGCAGTTCTTC.

The rearrangement uses TRBV29-1 and TRBJ1-1; no firm D call. The CDR3 contains 12 residues. From germline, CDR1 is SQVTM and CDR2 ANQGSEA. V lost 7 bases and J 3 bases, leaving 12 bases between the germline ends. The CDR3 sequence: CSGILRDTEAFF. The CDR3 DNA reads as TGCAGCGGCATACTACGGGACACTGAAGCTTTCTTT. The complete variable domain, with remaining parts taken from reference TRBV29-1 and TRBJ1-1, reads SAVISQKPSRDICQRGTSLTIQCQVDSQVTMMFWYRQQPGQSLTLIATANQGSEATYESGFVIDKFPISRPNLTFSTLTVSNMSPEDSSIYLCSGILRDTEAFFGQGTRLTVV.

This clonotype was counted ten times or more. J is TRBJ1-4 and V is TRBV2, with 7 nucleotides matching TRBD1. The CDR3 spans 16 residues. Trimming removed 4 bases from V and 4 bases from J; junction bases left unmatched: 9. Looked up from germline, CDR1 is SNHLY and CDR2 is FYNNEI. The CDR3 spells CASSGTGTAFNEKLFF. The DNA for the CDR3 is TGTGCCAGCAGTGGGACCGGGACAGCCTTTAATGAAAAACTGTTTTTT.

CDR3 protein: CASSYSRTGGVEQFF. CDR3 nucleotide sequence: TGTGCCAGCAGTTACTCAAGAACTGGGGGGGTAGAGCAGTTCTTC. The V call is TRBV6-2 or TRBV6-3, the J call TRBJ2-1, with TRBD2 identical over 7 bases. V trimming: 0 bases; J trimming: 10 bases; junction bases outside the gene matches: 9. This CDR3 spans 15 amino acids. Germline V CDR1 and CDR2: MNHEY, SVGEGT.

This clonotype came up many times. V usage is TRBV5-6 and J usage is TRBJ2-7; possible D gene TRBD2, 6 bases. CDR1 is SGHDT, CDR2 YYEEEE, per germline. Trimming left V 4 bases short and J 4 bases short, with 12 bases between. The CDR3 covers 13 residues. The CDR3 DNA sequence: TGTGCCAGCAGCCTCGGGGCGGGATACGAGCAGTACTTC. Translated, it gives CASSLGAGYEQYF.

This chain joins TRBV28 and TRBJ2-3; D remains ambiguous. The ends were cut back, 2 bases at V and 0 bases at J, with 9 bases in the middle. The CDR3 has 15 residues. Germline V gene lookup returns CDR1 MDHEN and CDR2 SYDVKM. The CDR3 bases are TGTGCCAGCAGTTTAGGGGTTACTAGCACAGATACGCAGTATTTT. It encodes CASSLGVTSTDTQYF.

This clonotype was recorded many times. The V gene is TRBV6-5, the J gene TRBJ1-4, with D perhaps TRBD1 (6 bases). With 1 base removed from V and 6 bases from J, the gap between germline ends came to 15 bases. The germline V gene has CDR1 MNHEY and CDR2 SVGAGI. The CDR3 consists of 16 residues. The CDR3 region is CASSYLQGGVDEKLFF. The CDR3 DNA follows: TGTGCCAGCAGTTACTTACAGGGTGGTGTCGATGAAAAACTGTTTTTT.

The J gene is TRBJ1-1, the V gene TRBV25-1; D possibly corresponds to TRBD1 (5 bases). The V end was cut by 7 bases, the J end by 0 bases, with 15 bases between. The germline V gene encodes CDR1 MGHDK and CDR2 SYGVNS. The CDR3 runs 15 residues. CDR3 loop: CASNRDGSLNTEAFF. The CDR3 region has the DNA TGTGCCAGCAACCGGGACGGATCACTGAACACTGAAGCTTTCTTT.

This clonotype was recorded many times. The gene calls are TRBV19 and TRBJ2-1; 9 positions agree with TRBD1. With 4 bases clipped from V and 7 bases from J, the junction kept 8 bases outside the gene matches. Germline V CDR1 and CDR2: LNHDA, SQIVND (reference sequence). CDR3 length: 15 amino acids. The CDR3, as DNA: TGTGCCAGTAGTACGGGGGGACAGGGAAGGAATGAGCAGTTCTTC. It translates to CASSTGGQGRNEQFF. Based on the CDR3 plus reference TRBV19 and TRBJ2-1, the full variable domain is DGGITQSPKYLFRKEGQNVTLSCEQNLNHDAMYWYRQDPGQGLRLIYYSQIVNDFQKGDIAEGYSVSREKKESFPLTVTSAQKNPTAFYLCASSTGGQGRNEQFFGPGTRLTVL.

On this clonotype: The CDR3 ends on some other residue instead of the conserved phenylalanine or tryptophan, so this is likely a read error. Because the CDR3's place on the DNA is in doubt, the DNA is left out and the CDR3 is given as listed by TCRdb. V is TRBV7-2 and J is TRBJ1-2. Germline V gives CDR1 SGHTA, CDR2 FQGNSA. The CDR3 region is 9 residues in length, termini included. CDR3 in amino acids: CASSLAGLG.

The chain employs TRBV2 and TRBJ2-7; 8 bases are a match to TRBD1. The trim removed 8 bases at V and 3 bases at J, leaving 9 bases unmatched. This CDR3 spans 14 amino acids. The germline V gene has CDR1 SNHLY and CDR2 FYNNEI. The CDR3 loop reads CASRWTGSVYEQYF. The DNA for the CDR3 is TGTGCCAGCCGATGGACAGGGAGCGTCTACGAGCAGTACTTC.

The chain joins TRBV11-2 to TRBJ2-5; perhaps TRBD2 as D (6 bases). Germline CDR1 and CDR2: SGHAT and FQNNGV. The CDR3 length is 14 residues. The V and J ends lost 6 bases and 0 bases respectively, with 11 bases between them. The CDR3 is CASRGGGYQETQYF. The CDR3 bases are TGTGCCAGCAGGGGGGGAGGATACCAAGAGACCCAGTACTTC.

This clonotype was observed many times. The chain recombines TRBV10-1 with TRBJ2-7, with 8 bases identical to TRBD1. This CDR3 is built from 14 residues. The J segment lost 3 bases and the V segment lost 4 bases, leaving 5 bases of the junction unmatched. Germline V gene sequence: CDR1 WNHNN, CDR2 SYGVQD (reference sequence). CDR3 loop: CASSGGDRGYEQYF. The DNA of the CDR3 is TGCGCCAGCAGTGGGGGAGACAGGGGCTACGAGCAGTACTTC.